In its sample, the clone carrying this TCR beta chain was seen once. This sample was taken from a study of blood T cell repertoires in COVID-19. In the study overall: Whether acute or convalescent, the COVID-19 samples came from the United States, Italy and Spain.

Clones were read by immunoSEQ multiplex PCR, and TCRdb kept only the in-frame ones, dropping some. Here the sample spans hundreds of thousands of clones, about four fifths being singletons. V dropped 1 base and J dropped 4; count of bases not matched to a gene: 13. CDR1 and CDR2 (germline): GTSNPN, SVGIG (reference sequence). This CDR3 is 17 amino acids long. Specimen: peripheral blood. The chain carries TRBV30 and TRBJ2-1; 7 bases fit TRBD2. This TCR was sampled from a woman older than 75 with COVID-19, enrolled during active disease. The CDR3 here is CAWSDPLADPNYNEQFF. The CDR3 bases are TGTGCCTGGAGTGACCCCCTAGCGGACCCTAATTACAATGAGCAGTTCTTC.